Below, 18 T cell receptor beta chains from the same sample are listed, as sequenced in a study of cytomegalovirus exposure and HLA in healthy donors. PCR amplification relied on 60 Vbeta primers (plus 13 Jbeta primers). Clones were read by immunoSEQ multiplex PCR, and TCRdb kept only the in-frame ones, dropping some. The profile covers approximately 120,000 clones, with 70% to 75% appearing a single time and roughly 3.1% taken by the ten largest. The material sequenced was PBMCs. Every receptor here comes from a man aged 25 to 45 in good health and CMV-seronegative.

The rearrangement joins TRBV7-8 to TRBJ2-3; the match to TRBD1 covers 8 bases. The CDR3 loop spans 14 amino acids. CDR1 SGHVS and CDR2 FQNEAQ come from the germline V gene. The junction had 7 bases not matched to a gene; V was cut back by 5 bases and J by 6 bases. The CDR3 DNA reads TGTGCCAGCAGCCCTGGACAGGGAGCCGATACGCAGTATTTT. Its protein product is CASSPGQGADTQYF.

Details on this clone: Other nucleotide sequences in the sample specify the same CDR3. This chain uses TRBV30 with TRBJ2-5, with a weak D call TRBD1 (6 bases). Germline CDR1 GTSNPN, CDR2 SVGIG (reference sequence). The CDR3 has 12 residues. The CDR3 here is CGAQGDQETQYF. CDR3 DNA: TGTGGAGCACAGGGAGACCAAGAGACCCAGTACTTC. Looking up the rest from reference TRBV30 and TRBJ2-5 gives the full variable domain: SQTIHQWPATLVQPVGSPLSLECTVEGTSNPNLYWYRQAAGRGLQLLFYSVGIGQISSEVPQNLSASRPQDRQFILSSKKLLLSDSGFYLCGAQGDQETQYFGPGTRLLVL.

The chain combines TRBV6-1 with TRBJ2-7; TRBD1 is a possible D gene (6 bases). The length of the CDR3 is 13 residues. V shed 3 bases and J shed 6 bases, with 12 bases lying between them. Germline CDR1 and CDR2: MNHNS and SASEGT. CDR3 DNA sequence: TGTGCCAGCAGTGACTGGGGGCGGGTCGAGCAGTACTTC. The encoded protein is CASSDWGRVEQYF.

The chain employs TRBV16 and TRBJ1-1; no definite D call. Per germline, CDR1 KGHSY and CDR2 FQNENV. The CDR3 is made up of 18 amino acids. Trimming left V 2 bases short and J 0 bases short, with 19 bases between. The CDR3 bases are TGTGCCAGCAGCCAACCCCGTCCAGGCGAGCCCATGAACACTGAAGCTTTCTTT. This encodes CASSQPRPGEPMNTEAFF. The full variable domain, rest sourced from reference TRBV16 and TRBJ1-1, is GEEVAQTPKHLVRGEGQKAKLYCAPIKGHSYVFWYQQVLKNEFKFLISFQNENVFDETGMPKERFSAKCLPNSPCSLEIQATKLEDSAVYFCASSQPRPGEPMNTEAFFGQGTRLTVV.

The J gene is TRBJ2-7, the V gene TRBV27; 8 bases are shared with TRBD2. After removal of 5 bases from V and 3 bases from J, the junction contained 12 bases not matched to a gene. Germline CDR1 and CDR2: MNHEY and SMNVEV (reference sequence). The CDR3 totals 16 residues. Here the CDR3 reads CASSRRAAGDIYEQYF. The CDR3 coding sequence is TGTGCCAGCAGTCGCCGGGCAGCGGGGGACATCTACGAGCAGTACTTC.

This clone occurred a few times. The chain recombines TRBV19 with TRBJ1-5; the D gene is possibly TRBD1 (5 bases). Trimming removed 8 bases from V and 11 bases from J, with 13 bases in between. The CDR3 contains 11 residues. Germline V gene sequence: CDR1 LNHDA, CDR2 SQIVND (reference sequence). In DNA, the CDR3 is TGTGCCAGTGCAGGGCACCAGTCCCAGCATTTT. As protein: CASAGHQSQHF.

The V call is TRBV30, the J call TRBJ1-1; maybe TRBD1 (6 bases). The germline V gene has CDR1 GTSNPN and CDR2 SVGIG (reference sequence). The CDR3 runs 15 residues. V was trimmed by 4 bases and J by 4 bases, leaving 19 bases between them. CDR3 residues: CAWTAGRGRGTEAFF. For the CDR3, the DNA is TGTGCCTGGACTGCTGGCAGGGGTAGGGGCACTGAAGCTTTCTTT.

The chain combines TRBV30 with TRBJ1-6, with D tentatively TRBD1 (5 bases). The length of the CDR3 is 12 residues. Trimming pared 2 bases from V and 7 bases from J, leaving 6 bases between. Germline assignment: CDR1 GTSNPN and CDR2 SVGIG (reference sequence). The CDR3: CAWSSGNSPLHF. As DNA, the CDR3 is TGTGCCTGGAGTTCAGGGAATTCACCCCTCCACTTT.

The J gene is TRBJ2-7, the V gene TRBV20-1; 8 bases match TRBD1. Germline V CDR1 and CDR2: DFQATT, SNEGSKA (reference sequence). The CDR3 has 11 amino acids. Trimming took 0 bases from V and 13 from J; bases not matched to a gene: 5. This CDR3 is CSARDPQGAYF. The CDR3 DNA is TGCAGTGCTAGAGACCCGCAGGGGGCCTACTTC.

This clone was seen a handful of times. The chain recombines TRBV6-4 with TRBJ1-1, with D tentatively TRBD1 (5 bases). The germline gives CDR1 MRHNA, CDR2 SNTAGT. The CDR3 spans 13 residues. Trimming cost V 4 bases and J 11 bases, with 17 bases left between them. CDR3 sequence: CASSVGIRTKAFF. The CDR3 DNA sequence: TGTGCCAGCAGTGTTGGAATAAGGACAAAGGCTTTCTTT.

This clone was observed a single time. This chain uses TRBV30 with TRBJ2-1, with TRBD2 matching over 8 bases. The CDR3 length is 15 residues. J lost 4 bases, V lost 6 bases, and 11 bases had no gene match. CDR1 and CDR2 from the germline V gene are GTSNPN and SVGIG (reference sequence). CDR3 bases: TGTGCCTGTTACTGGCTAGCGGGTCAATACAATGAGCAGTTCTTC. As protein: CACYWLAGQYNEQFF.

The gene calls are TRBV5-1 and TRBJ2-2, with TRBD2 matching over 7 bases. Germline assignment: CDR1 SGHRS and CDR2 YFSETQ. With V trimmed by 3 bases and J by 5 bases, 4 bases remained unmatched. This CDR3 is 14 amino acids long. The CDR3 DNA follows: TGCGCCAGCAGCTGGAGGGGAGGGACCGGGGAGCTGTTTTTT. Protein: CASSWRGGTGELFF.

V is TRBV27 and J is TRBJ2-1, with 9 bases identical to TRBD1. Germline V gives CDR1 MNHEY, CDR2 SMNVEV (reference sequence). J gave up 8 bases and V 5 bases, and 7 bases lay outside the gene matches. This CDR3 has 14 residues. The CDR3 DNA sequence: TGTGCCAGCAGTCGACAACAGGGGGCCGATGAGCAGTTCTTC. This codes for CASSRQQGADEQFF.

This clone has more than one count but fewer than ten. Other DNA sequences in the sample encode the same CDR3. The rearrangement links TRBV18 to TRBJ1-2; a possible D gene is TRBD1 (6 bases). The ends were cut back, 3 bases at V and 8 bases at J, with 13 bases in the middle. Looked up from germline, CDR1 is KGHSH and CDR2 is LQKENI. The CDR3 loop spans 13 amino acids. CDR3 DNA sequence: TGTGCCAGCTCACCTGTGACAGGAGAGGGCTACACCTTC. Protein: CASSPVTGEGYTF. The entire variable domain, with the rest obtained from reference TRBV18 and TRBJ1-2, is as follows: NAGVMQNPRHLVRRRGQEARLRCSPMKGHSHVYWYRQLPEEGLKFMVYLQKENIIDESGMPKERFSAEFPKEGPSILRIQQVVRGDSAAYFCASSPVTGEGYTFGSGTRLTVV.

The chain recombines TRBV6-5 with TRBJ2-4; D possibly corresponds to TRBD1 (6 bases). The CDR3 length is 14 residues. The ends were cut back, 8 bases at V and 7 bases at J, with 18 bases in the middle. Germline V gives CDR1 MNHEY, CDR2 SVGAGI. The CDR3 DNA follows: TGTGCCAGCCGAACAGGGAGCTTTGGGAACATTCAGTACTTC. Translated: CASRTGSFGNIQYF.

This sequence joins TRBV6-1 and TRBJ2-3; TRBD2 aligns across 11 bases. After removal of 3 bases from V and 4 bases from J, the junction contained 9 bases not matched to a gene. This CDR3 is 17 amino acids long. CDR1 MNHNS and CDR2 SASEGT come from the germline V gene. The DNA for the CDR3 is TGTGCCAGCAGTGACCGTACCGGGGGACTAGCGGCAGATACGCAGTATTTT. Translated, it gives CASSDRTGGLAADTQYF.

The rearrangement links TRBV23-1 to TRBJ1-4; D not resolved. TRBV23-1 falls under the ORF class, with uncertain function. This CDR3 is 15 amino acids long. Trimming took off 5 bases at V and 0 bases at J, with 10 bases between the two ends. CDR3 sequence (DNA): TGCGCCAGCAGTTTCTCAGATGCAACTAATGAAAAACTGTTTTTT. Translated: CASSFSDATNEKLFF.

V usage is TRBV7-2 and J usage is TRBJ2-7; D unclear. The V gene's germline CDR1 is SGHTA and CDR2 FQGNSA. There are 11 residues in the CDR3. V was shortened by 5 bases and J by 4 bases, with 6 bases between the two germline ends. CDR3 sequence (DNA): TGTGCCAGCAGCGGCAGGTACGAGCAGTACTTC. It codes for CASSGRYEQYF. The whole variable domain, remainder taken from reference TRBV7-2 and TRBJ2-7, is GAGVSQSPSNKVTEKGKDVELRCDPISGHTALYWYRQSLGQGLEFLIYFQGNSAPDKSGLPSDRFSAERTGGSVSTLTIQRTQQEDSAVYLCASSGRYEQYFGPGTRLTVT.